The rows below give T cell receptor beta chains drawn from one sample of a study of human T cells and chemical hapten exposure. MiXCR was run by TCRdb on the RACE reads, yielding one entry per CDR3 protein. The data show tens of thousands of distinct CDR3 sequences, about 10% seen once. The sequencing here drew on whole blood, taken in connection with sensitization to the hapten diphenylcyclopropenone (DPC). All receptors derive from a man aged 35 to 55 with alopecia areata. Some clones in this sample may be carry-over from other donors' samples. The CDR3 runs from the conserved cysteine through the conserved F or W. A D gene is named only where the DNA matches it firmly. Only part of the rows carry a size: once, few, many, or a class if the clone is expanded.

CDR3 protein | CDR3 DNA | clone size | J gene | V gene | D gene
CASSTGTANMPQHF | TGTGCCAGCAGTACTGGGACAGCAAATATGCCCCAGCATTTT | NA | TRBJ1-5 | TRBV28 | TRBD1
CASSEAQPRGSGANVLTF | TGTGCCAGCAGTGAAGCGCAGCCCAGGGGCTCTGGGGCCAACGTCCTGACTTTC | NA | TRBJ2-6 | TRBV2 | NA
CASSSPYGYTF | TGTGCCAGCAGTAGCCCCTATGGCTACACCTTC | many | TRBJ1-2 | TRBV28 | NA
CSAGGLVGDNEQFF | TGCAGTGCTGGGGGACTAGTGGGTGACAATGAGCAGTTCTTC | many | TRBJ2-1 | TRBV20-1 | TRBD2
CASSAAGPSTDTQYF | TGTGCCAGTAGTGCAGCGGGGCCTAGCACAGATACGCAGTATTTT | NA | TRBJ2-3 | TRBV19 | TRBD2
CASSDVQGLAKNIQYF | TGTGCCAGCAGTGACGTCCAGGGTCTAGCCAAAAACATTCAGTACTTC | NA | TRBJ2-4 | TRBV25-1 | NA
CSARPGQKTQYF | TGCAGTGCTAGGCCGGGACAAAAGACCCAGTACTTC | few | TRBJ2-5 | TRBV20-1 | NA
CASKRGERETQYF | TGTGCCAGCAAGAGAGGAGAGCGAGAGACCCAGTACTTC | few | TRBJ2-5 | TRBV7-9 | NA
CSALRGQFNYGYTF | TGCAGTGCTCTTAGAGGACAGTTTAACTATGGCTACACCTTC | NA | TRBJ1-2 | TRBV20-1 | NA
CASSLDQGNTGELFF | TGCGCCAGCAGCTTAGATCAGGGGAACACCGGGGAGCTGTTTTTT | few | TRBJ2-2 | TRBV5-1 | NA
CSARATASSGNTIYF | TGCAGTGCTAGAGCGACAGCTTCCTCTGGAAACACCATATATTTT | few | TRBJ1-3 | TRBV20-1 | NA
CASSAQMNTEAFF | TGTGCCAGCAGTGCCCAGATGAACACTGAAGCTTTCTTT | NA | TRBJ1-1 | TRBV6-4 | NA
CASTRAPEGTQYF | TGTGCCAGCACCCGGGCCCCCGAGGGGACCCAGTACTTC | NA | TRBJ2-5 | TRBV7-2 | NA
CASAGSGGPSGELFF | TGCGCCAGCGCCGGTTCGGGAGGGCCCTCCGGGGAGCTGTTTTTT | few | TRBJ2-2 | TRBV5-1 | TRBD2
CASSVDVMQPQHF | TGTGCCAGCAGCGTAGATGTTATGCAGCCCCAGCATTTT | NA | TRBJ1-5 | TRBV9 | NA
CASSYKRGEASGNIQYF | TGTGCCAGCAGTTACAAACGGGGGGAGGCCTCGGGAAACATTCAGTACTTC | few | TRBJ2-4 | TRBV6-6 | TRBD2
CASSLTGRALNTEAFF | TGTGCCAGCAGCTTAACAGGTAGAGCCTTGAACACTGAAGCTTTCTTT | NA | TRBJ1-1 | TRBV7-2 | NA
CASLLDRAEKLFF | TGTGCCAGTCTCTTAGACAGGGCTGAAAAACTGTTTTTT | NA | TRBJ1-4 | TRBV2 | TRBD1
CASTISRQGINQPQHF | TGTGCCAGCACCATATCCAGACAGGGCATTAATCAGCCCCAGCATTTT | many | TRBJ1-5 | TRBV6-2/TRBV6-3 | TRBD1
CASRSGTSYEQYF | TGTGCCAGCAGATCCGGGACATCATACGAGCAGTACTTC | few | TRBJ2-7 | TRBV5-4 | NA
CASSLRDRGLGEQFF | TGTGCCAGCAGCTTAAGGGACAGGGGGCTCGGGGAGCAGTTCTTC | NA | TRBJ2-1 | TRBV7-2 | TRBD1
CASGLVETQYF | TGTGCCAGCGGACTAGTGGAGACCCAGTACTTC | NA | TRBJ2-5 | TRBV6-7 | TRBD2
CAVVQGAGNQPQHF | TGTGCCGTAGTACAGGGGGCTGGCAATCAGCCCCAGCATTTT | NA | TRBJ1-5 | TRBV6-1 | TRBD1
CASRFIGRTLTYGYTF | TGTGCCAGCAGATTTATCGGACGGACCCTTACCTATGGCTACACCTTC | NA | TRBJ1-2 | TRBV2 | NA
CASSDQRLAAQETQYF | TGTGCCAGCAGTGATCAGAGGCTAGCGGCCCAAGAGACCCAGTACTTC | NA | TRBJ2-5 | TRBV25-1 | TRBD2
CSARDTSGQETQYF | TGCAGTGCTAGAGATACTAGCGGGCAAGAGACCCAGTACTTC | NA | TRBJ2-5 | TRBV20-1 | TRBD2
CASSWGTEAFF | TGTGCCAGCAGTTGGGGGACTGAAGCTTTCTTT | many | TRBJ1-1 | TRBV6-5 | NA
CASSLGGGVTGELFF | TGTGCCAGCAGTTTGGGGGGAGGAGTGACCGGGGAGCTGTTTTTT | NA | TRBJ2-2 | TRBV12-3/TRBV12-4 | NA
CASSLYRGGTDTQYF | TGCGCCAGCAGCCTGTACAGGGGCGGCACAGATACGCAGTATTTT | NA | TRBJ2-3 | TRBV5-1 | TRBD1
CASSLGGGGTEAFF | TGCGCCAGCAGCTTGGGGGGCGGCGGCACTGAAGCTTTCTTT | few | TRBJ1-1 | TRBV5-1 | NA
CASSSYNQPQHF | TGTGCCAGCAGTTCGTACAATCAGCCCCAGCATTTT | NA | TRBJ1-5 | TRBV27 | NA
CASSELAASTDTQYF | TGTGCCAGCAGTGAACTAGCGGCTAGCACAGATACGCAGTATTTT | few | TRBJ2-3 | TRBV28 | TRBD2
CASSPTQGTAGNTIYF | TGTGCCAGCTCACCAACCCAAGGGACAGCTGGAAACACCATATATTTT | NA | TRBJ1-3 | TRBV18 | TRBD1
CASSQRQGAPETQYF | TGCGCCAGCAGCCAACGACAGGGGGCACCGGAGACCCAGTACTTC | NA | TRBJ2-5 | TRBV5-1 | TRBD1
CASSLGLGQNTEAFF | TGTGCCAGCAGTTTGGGCTTAGGTCAGAACACTGAAGCTTTCTTT | few | TRBJ1-1 | TRBV6-5 | NA
CASSYPAINQPQHF | TGTGCCAGCAGTTACCCTGCGATCAATCAGCCCCAGCATTTT | few | TRBJ1-5 | TRBV6-2/TRBV6-3 | NA
CAISPLPDTQYF | TGTGCCATCAGCCCCCTTCCAGATACGCAGTATTTT | NA | TRBJ2-3 | TRBV10-3 | NA
CASSPEGGTSYNEQFF | TGTGCCAGCAGCCCGGAAGGGGGAACCTCCTACAATGAGCAGTTCTTC | few | TRBJ2-1 | TRBV5-6 | NA
CSVVGGSSYNEQFF | TGCAGCGTTGTCGGCGGGAGCTCCTACAATGAGCAGTTCTTC | many | TRBJ2-1 | TRBV29-1 | TRBD2
CASSPPGTKTEAFF | TGTGCCAGCAGTCCACCCGGGACAAAGACTGAAGCTTTCTTT | few | TRBJ1-1 | TRBV6-5 | NA
CSVGVRSYGYTF | TGCAGCGTTGGGGTGCGGAGCTATGGCTACACCTTC | many | TRBJ1-2 | TRBV29-1 | NA
CASSPIGGRETQYF | TGCGCCAGCAGCCCGATTGGGGGCCGGGAGACCCAGTACTTC | few | TRBJ2-5 | TRBV5-1 | NA
CSARDAVSYEQYF | TGCAGTGCTAGAGATGCTGTGTCCTACGAGCAGTACTTC | few | TRBJ2-7 | TRBV20-1 | NA
CASRPGTGGPALKSTGFF | TGTGCCAGCAGACCCGGGACAGGTGGTCCGGCACTGAAGTCGACGGGTTTCTTT | few | TRBJ1-1 | TRBV5-4 | TRBD1
CASSTRHVSYEQYF | TGTGCCAGCAGTACAAGACACGTCTCCTACGAGCAGTACTTC | few | TRBJ2-7 | TRBV6-6 | NA
CASSSPLSGSSYEQYF | TGTGCCAGCAGTTCTCCTCTATCGGGAAGCTCCTACGAGCAGTACTTC | few | TRBJ2-7 | TRBV28 | NA
CSARFPGAGYGYTF | TGCAGTGCTAGGTTCCCGGGGGCAGGCTATGGCTACACCTTC | NA | TRBJ1-2 | TRBV20-1 | NA